A selection of T cell receptor beta chains follows, all from one sample in a study of blood T cell repertoires in COVID-19. This table comes from immunoSEQ multiplex PCR, and its TCRdb copy is limited to in-frame clones, with some not included. The sample records about 110,000 clones, about four fifths being singletons. Sequencing input: peripheral blood. The source is a woman aged 70-85 years with acute or convalescent COVID-19. Each CDR3 is given with its conserved first and last residue. The D gene is left open where the match is weak. Clone size is shown for a subset of rows, as once, few, many or a class of expanded clone.

V: TRBV6-5
D: .
size: .
J: TRBJ2-2
DNA: TGTGCCAGCAGTTACCGGGACACGAACACCGGGGAGCTGTTTTTT
CDR3: CASSYRDTNTGELFF

V: TRBV3-1/TRBV3-2
D: TRBD1
size: .
J: TRBJ1-4
DNA: TGTGCCAGCAGCCAACGGATAAAGGACAGGGGACTCAATGAAAAACTGTTTTTT
CDR3: CASSQRIKDRGLNEKLFF

V: TRBV28
D: TRBD1
size: .
J: TRBJ1-4
DNA: TGTGCCAGCAGGCCTCGGACAGGGGGTAATGAAAAACTGTTTTTT
CDR3: CASRPRTGGNEKLFF

V: TRBV6-5
D: TRBD1
size: .
J: TRBJ1-5
DNA: TGTGCCAGCAGCGGGACAGGGATAGGCAATCAGCCCCAGCATTTT
CDR3: CASSGTGIGNQPQHF

V: TRBV5-5
D: TRBD1
size: .
J: TRBJ2-7
DNA: TGTGCCAGCAGCTTGAATCCAGGGGGCGGGTACGAGCAGTACTTC
CDR3: CASSLNPGGGYEQYF

V: TRBV2
D: .
size: .
J: TRBJ1-2
DNA: TGTGCCAGCAGCGAAACACAGGCAGACTATGGCTACACCTTC
CDR3: CASSETQADYGYTF

V: TRBV19
D: .
size: .
J: TRBJ2-1
DNA: TGTGCCAGTAGTATAGGGAGTACGGCGGGCAATGAGCAGTTCTTC
CDR3: CASSIGSTAGNEQFF

V: TRBV15
D: TRBD2
size: .
J: TRBJ2-7
DNA: TGTGCCACCAGCAGAGGTGGACTAGCGGGAGTCCACGAGCAGTACTTC
CDR3: CATSRGGLAGVHEQYF

V: TRBV28
D: .
size: .
J: TRBJ1-5
DNA: TGTGCCAGCAGTTTAGGGCTGAATAGCAATCAGCCCCAGCATTTT
CDR3: CASSLGLNSNQPQHF

V: TRBV10-2
D: .
size: few
J: TRBJ1-2
DNA: TGCGCCAGCAGTGAGTCGAGGGACTATGGCTACACCTTC
CDR3: CASSESRDYGYTF

V: TRBV28
D: .
size: once
J: TRBJ1-6
DNA: TGTGCCGCCGACAGGACAGATTCACCCCTCCACTTT
CDR3: CAADRTDSPLHF

V: TRBV4-1
D: .
size: .
J: TRBJ2-1
DNA: TGCGCCAGCAGCCAAGATCGAGGCAGGGTGGGCGATGAGCAGTTCTTC
CDR3: CASSQDRGRVGDEQFF

V: TRBV12-3/TRBV12-4
D: TRBD1
size: .
J: TRBJ2-5
DNA: TGTGCCAGCAGTTTTGGGACAGTGGAGACCCAGTACTTC
CDR3: CASSFGTVETQYF

V: TRBV11-2
D: .
size: few
J: TRBJ1-2
DNA: TGTGCCAGCAGCTTAAGTGCCAGGGTAGAGTACACCTTC
CDR3: CASSLSARVEYTF

V: TRBV12-5
D: .
size: .
J: TRBJ1-3
DNA: TGTGCTAGTGGTTTGGGGACAGCGAACTCTGGAAACACCATATATTTT
CDR3: CASGLGTANSGNTIYF

V: TRBV24-1
D: TRBD1
size: .
J: TRBJ1-5
DNA: TGTGCCAGCCGCCAAGGGACAGGGGAGCAGCATTTT
CDR3: CASRQGTGEQHF

V: TRBV6-2/TRBV6-3
D: .
size: .
J: TRBJ1-5
DNA: TGTGCCAGCAGTTATACGAGGGCTAGGGGCAATCAGCCCCAGCATTTT
CDR3: CASSYTRARGNQPQHF

V: TRBV9
D: .
size: once
J: TRBJ1-2
DNA: TGTGCCAGCAGCGTAGGATCACGCCAAGCAGGCACAGGAATTTATGGCTACACCTTC
CDR3: CASSVGSRQAGTGIYGYTF

V: TRBV3-1/TRBV3-2
D: .
size: .
J: TRBJ1-6
DNA: TGTGCCAGCAGCAGTATATTCAGGGAGGTGAATTCACCCCTCCACTTT
CDR3: CASSSIFREVNSPLHF